The T cell receptor beta chain described here comes from a study of T cell repertoires in cytomegalovirus infection. Each CDR3 protein gets one entry after TCRdb re-called the reads with MiXCR. The sample lists under 500,000 distinct CDR3 sequences, about 39% seen once, with 40% to 50% in the top ten. The length of the CDR3 is 15 residues. Per the germline V gene, CDR1 is LNHNV and CDR2 is YYDKDF (reference sequence). With 0 bases removed from V and 4 bases from J, the gap between germline ends came to 10 bases. This clonotype was seen a few times. The antigen is not known. This rearrangement joins TRBV15 to TRBJ2-1, with unresolved D. The specimen comprised cultured PBMCs, sampled from culture after CMV antigen stimulation. The sequence was collected from a human donor in good health (CMV status not recorded). Some clones in this sample may be carry-over from other donors' samples. The CDR3 DNA reads as TGTGCCACCAGCAGAGATGAACCGCCTTACAATGAGCAGTTCTTC. It encodes CATSRDEPPYNEQFF.